Sequencing of this T cell receptor (beta chain) was carried out in a study of blood T cell repertoires in COVID-19 (dated by TCRdb to about 2020). Regarding the research as a whole: Samples from collaborators originated in the United States, Italy and Spain and spanned both the acute and convalescent phases of COVID-19. The prospective study material was composed of cDNA or gDNA derived from T cells, B-cell-depleted T cells, or PBMCs. The dataset comprised deeply sampled blood TCRbeta repertoires from subjects exposed to, actively infected with, or recovered from COVID-19. A freely available public database, intended as a resource for researchers studying the immune response to SARS-CoV-2, is where the repertoires were released. The samples were drawn from two sources: the first 160 participants of the ongoing ImmuneRACE study, and approximately 1,300 subjects contributed by 6 global collaborators. Nearly every sample came with metadata listing a de-identified subject ID, COVID-19 status, age in years and sex. Where available, HLA class I and class II types were taken from metadata supplied by the sample provider and were not determined by assay-based typing.

The junction shows trimming of 7 bases on V and 9 bases on J, and the gene matches do not reach 7 bases of it. Sequences SNHLY (CDR1) and FYNNEI (CDR2) are obtained from the germline V gene. The cysteine opens and the phenylalanine closes a CDR3 of 13 amino acids. Only the CDR3 region is kept as DNA, spanning 39 bases read in frame from base 1. TCRbeta CDR3 regions were amplified from genomic DNA using the immunoSEQ Assay, a bias-controlled multiplex PCR. Under the source paper's analysis protocol: The number of nucleated cells in each sample was estimated by amplification of reference gene primers within the assay. To quantify the absolute abundance of each unique TCRbeta CDR3 rearrangement, sequence reads were collapsed and filtered. For each sample, productive Simpson clonality was calculated by taking the square root of Simpson's diversity index across productive rearrangements. Imported from immuneACCESS, the table was reduced by TCRdb to in-frame sequences with V and J called. These copies leave out some clones; in studies compared against another copy, an unresolved V gene accounts for under half, and the cause of the remainder is not known. D and trimming were read from the DNA, whereas the V and J calls and clone size are those reported in that table. This sample comprises some 200,000 clones, approximately 90% of them detected only once. Roughly 0.8% of the sample is taken by the ten largest.

Participants in the prospective study were aged roughly 18 to 100 years, lived in about two dozen United States geographic areas, and enrolled through a virtual design. To assign participants to cohorts, the prospective study relied on clinical history that participants themselves reported in a screening survey and a study questionnaire. ImmuneRACE Cohort 3 recovered participants were defined by two consecutive negative NP/OP PCR tests, healthcare professional clearance, or symptom resolution. Mobile phlebotomists in the prospective study collected whole blood, serum and a nasopharyngeal or oropharyngeal swab from every participant. Participants in the prospective study had the option to provide additional blood draws and questionnaires over an approximately 2-month period. Blood samples from the prospective study were shipped frozen or at room temperature prior to DNA extraction. The full study reports these points: The quantity of clinical and demographic metadata differed by source and by participant and was supplied without curation.

Regarding this clone: The antigen this receptor binds is unknown. No base quality values were provided; no much bigger clone lies one nucleotide off.

Recombination connected TRBV2 to TRBJ2-1; 9 bases in the junction line up with TRBD2. Sequenced sample: PBMCs or T cells enriched from blood (not recorded which). The sequence derives from a woman between 18 and 29 years old who had recovered from COVID-19. The CDR3 in this case is CASISGSSTEQFF. Here is the DNA: TGTGCCAGCATTAGCGGGAGTTCGACTGAGCAGTTCTTC.